This entry lists 15 T cell receptor beta chains sequenced from one sample in a study of cytomegalovirus exposure and HLA in healthy donors (dated by TCRdb to the late 2010s). The protocol used for the library was the immunoSEQ multiplex PCR assay. The multiplex PCR relied on a mix of 60 forward primers for TCR Vbeta segments and 13 reverse primers for TCR Jbeta segments. The table was pulled from immuneACCESS by TCRdb, which kept in-frame rearrangements only. Such tables lose some clones; where checked, under half of the loss comes from unresolved V genes, and the rest has no known cause. The sample table holds about 89,000 clones, of which about 85% were seen once. Nearly 7.5% of the sample is taken by the ten largest. Sample: PBMCs. The receptors were gathered from a man aged 40-55 years in good health and CMV-seropositive.

This clone occurred once. V usage is TRBV19 and J usage is TRBJ1-5; TRBD1 might be the D (5 bases). CDR3 length equals 16 residues. V shed 5 bases and J shed 5 bases, with 19 bases lying between them. From germline, CDR1 is LNHDA and CDR2 SQIVND (reference sequence). The CDR3 loop is CASSPGSQGRHQPQHF. CDR3 nucleotide sequence: TGTGCCAGTAGTCCCGGCTCCCAGGGTAGACATCAGCCCCAGCATTTT.

In this sample, this clone turned up once. The CDR3 is CASSLGLAGAETQYF. The CDR3 DNA is TGTGCCAGCAGCTTGGGGCTAGCGGGAGCAGAGACCCAGTACTTC. V usage is TRBV5-4 and J usage is TRBJ2-5; 10 bases agree with TRBD2. Germline assignment: CDR1 SGHNT and CDR2 YYREEE (reference sequence). The trim removed 0 bases at V and 4 bases at J, leaving 3 bases unmatched. The CDR3 covers 15 residues.

The chain has TRBV7-9 and TRBJ2-1; 12 bases line up with TRBD2. The CDR3 extends over 16 amino acids. Germline V gene lookup returns CDR1 SEHNR and CDR2 FQNEAQ (reference sequence). V shed 6 bases and J 1 base; nucleotides not matched to a gene: 4. The CDR3 coding sequence is TGTGCCAGCAGACGGACTAGCGGGAAGTCCTACAATGAGCAGTTCTTC. Translation gives CASRRTSGKSYNEQFF.

V gene TRBV5-4 combines with J gene TRBJ2-7; D gene ambiguous. Trimming cost V 0 bases and J 7 bases, with 11 bases left between them. The CDR3 is 13 amino acids. Germline CDR1 reads SGHNT; CDR2 reads YYREEE (reference sequence). CDR3 residues: CASSLGGEWEQYF. DNA of the CDR3: TGTGCCAGCAGCTTGGGTGGAGAGTGGGAGCAGTACTTC. The entire variable domain, with the rest obtained from reference TRBV5-4 and TRBJ2-7, is as follows: ETGVTQSPTHLIKTRGQQVTLRCSSQSGHNTVSWYQQALGQGPQFIFQYYREEENGRGNFPPRFSGLQFPNYSSELNVNALELDDSALYLCASSLGGEWEQYFGPGTRLTVT.

CDR3 bases: TGTGCCAGCAGTTTCTTGGAAACTAGCGGGAGATCTGGGGCCAACGTCCTGACTTTC. Its translation: CASSFLETSGRSGANVLTF. The V gene is TRBV28, the J gene TRBJ2-6, with 11 bases that match TRBD2. The J segment lost 1 base and the V segment lost 3 bases, leaving 8 bases of the junction unmatched. Germline CDR1 and CDR2: MDHEN and SYDVKM. This CDR3 is 19 amino acids long.

Note on this clone: Distinct nucleotide sequences in the sample also encode this CDR3. V gene TRBV5-1 combines with J gene TRBJ2-1; 7 nucleotides match TRBD1. This CDR3 region has 12 residues. V was pared by 4 bases and J by 7 bases, with 2 bases of the junction left unmatched. Germline V gives CDR1 SGHRS, CDR2 YFSETQ. The CDR3 is CASSRGQNEQFF. The CDR3 DNA follows: TGCGCCAGCAGCAGGGGACAGAATGAGCAGTTCTTC.

Notes on this clone: At one end the junction does not follow the germline gene, possibly because of a read error. The gene calls are TRBV7-9 and TRBJ2-5; D may be TRBD2 (5 bases). The germline gives CDR1 SEHNR, CDR2 FQNEAQ (reference sequence). This CDR3 is built from 15 residues. In DNA form, the CDR3 reads TGTTCCAGCAGCTTAGGGCCGCCCCCGGGGGAGACCCAGTACTTC. Its translation: CSSSLGPPPGETQYF.

This chain joins TRBV6-1 and TRBJ2-7; a weak D match, TRBD2 (6 bases). Germline CDR1 MNHNS, CDR2 SASEGT. The ends were cut back, 4 bases at V and 3 bases at J, with 16 bases in the middle. CDR3 size: 15 residues. For the CDR3, the DNA is TGTGCCAGCAGTGGTACAGCGGAGGGAGTCTACGAGCAGTACTTC. Its protein is CASSGTAEGVYEQYF.

The J gene is TRBJ1-1, the V gene TRBV27; D remains ambiguous. The CDR3 contains 12 residues. Germline CDR1 reads MNHEY; CDR2 reads SMNVEV (reference sequence). V was shortened by 8 bases and J by 4 bases, with 11 bases between the two germline ends. The CDR3, as DNA: TGTGCCAGCCGTACCCTCGGCACTGAAGCTTTCTTT. Translated, it gives CASRTLGTEAFF.

This clone was picked up one time. The gene calls are TRBV28 and TRBJ2-1; 11 nucleotides match TRBD1. From germline, CDR1 is MDHEN and CDR2 SYDVKM. V was clipped by 4 bases and J by 4 bases; unmatched bases: 3. This CDR3 contains 15 residues. CDR3 nucleotide sequence: TGTGCCAGCAGTTCTGGGACAGGGGGTTACAATGAGCAGTTCTTC. Translation gives CASSSGTGGYNEQFF. The full variable domain, rest sourced from reference TRBV28 and TRBJ2-1, is DVKVTQSSRYLVKRTGEKVFLECVQDMDHENMFWYRQDPGLGLRLIYFSYDVKMKEKGDIPEGYSVSREKKERFSLILESASTNQTSMYLCASSSGTGGYNEQFFGPGTRLTVL.

This clone was detected only once. The rearrangement uses TRBV27 and TRBJ1-4, with 8 nucleotides matching TRBD1. Germline loops: CDR1 MNHEY, CDR2 SMNVEV (reference sequence). The length of the CDR3 is 13 residues. V shed 6 bases, J shed 8 bases, and the junction held 5 bases outside the gene matches. Written as DNA, the CDR3 is TGTGCCAGCAGGGCGGGACAGGTGGAAAAACTGTTTTTT. Protein: CASRAGQVEKLFF.

V gene TRBV5-1 combines with J gene TRBJ2-1; D is unclear. CDR3 length: 13 residues. Trimming took 0 bases from V and 8 from J, leaving 9 bases between them. Per the germline V gene, CDR1 is SGHRS and CDR2 is YFSETQ. CDR3 sequence reads: CASSLGLVDEQFF. The CDR3 DNA follows: TGCGCCAGCAGCTTGGGACTGGTGGATGAGCAGTTCTTC. The full variable domain, its missing parts supplied by reference TRBV5-1 and TRBJ2-1, is KAGVTQTPRYLIKTRGQQVTLSCSPISGHRSVSWYQQTPGQGLQFLFEYFSETQRNKGNFPGRFSGRQFSNSRSEMNVSTLELGDSALYLCASSLGLVDEQFFGPGTRLTVL.

The V call is TRBV2, the J call TRBJ1-2, with TRBD1 identical over 7 bases. CDR3 size: 12 residues. Per the germline V gene, CDR1 is SNHLY and CDR2 is FYNNEI. J gave up 6 bases and V 9 bases, and 7 bases lay outside the gene matches. The CDR3 is CARTATGDGYTF. Here the CDR3 DNA reads TGTGCCAGAACCGCCACAGGGGATGGCTACACCTTC.

A single count supports this clone. The V and J genes are TRBV2 and TRBJ1-5, with D possibly TRBD1 on 6 matching bases. V lost 4 bases and J lost 1, with 17 bases in between. The CDR3 totals 17 residues. The germline CDR1 and CDR2 sequences are SNHLY and FYNNEI. The chain's CDR3 is CASSVQGGGGSNQPQHF. The CDR3 DNA reads as TGTGCCAGCAGTGTGCAGGGAGGGGGAGGGAGCAATCAGCCCCAGCATTTT. The full variable domain, completed using reference TRBV2 and TRBJ1-5, is EPEVTQTPSHQVTQMGQEVILRCVPISNHLYFYWYRQILGQKVEFLVSFYNNEISEKSEIFDDQFSVERPDGSNFTLKIRSTKLEDSAMYFCASSVQGGGGSNQPQHFGDGTRLSIL.

The table lists this clone with a count of one. This CDR3 reads CAIAGNQETQYF. The CDR3 DNA reads as TGTGCCATAGCAGGGAACCAAGAGACCCAGTACTTC. The chain carries TRBV10-3 and TRBJ2-5, with a tentative D call TRBD1 (5 bases). Looked up from germline, CDR1 is ENHRY and CDR2 is SYGVKD. This CDR3 has 12 residues. V was clipped by 9 bases and J by 0 bases, with 8 bases between them.